A single sample gave rise to the 27 T cell receptor beta chains below, sequenced in a study of PD-1 blockade in mismatch repair-deficient tumors (dated by TCRdb to 2017 to 2019). Libraries were made using the immunoSEQ multiplex PCR assay. In its TCRdb copy, this immuneACCESS table keeps in-frame sequences only and misses some clones. Where compared with another copy, unresolved V genes explain less than half of these, and the others have no known cause. This sample comprises about 34,000 clones, about 85% of them detected only once. Clones ranked in the top ten supply 3% to 3.5% of the sample. The sample in question was PBMCs, obtained 6 to 7 weeks after starting pembrolizumab. These receptor sequences come from an adult with mismatch repair-deficient cancer.

The chain combines TRBV2 with TRBJ2-1; possibly TRBD2 for D (6 bases). Germline values: CDR1 SNHLY, CDR2 FYNNEI. Trimming shortened V by 8 bases and J by 8 bases, and 19 bases separated the two germline ends. The CDR3 is made up of 14 amino acids. This CDR3 reads CASHSGLEGDEQFF. The DNA of the CDR3 is TGTGCCAGCCATAGCGGACTCGAAGGGGATGAGCAGTTCTTC.

This rearrangement joins TRBV19 to TRBJ2-1; 12 nucleotides line up with TRBD2. The length of the CDR3 is 15 residues. The ends lost 0 bases at V and 9 bases at J; junction bases unmatched: 3. The V gene's germline CDR1 is LNHDA and CDR2 SQIVND (reference sequence). The CDR3: CASSIETSGSAEQFF. The CDR3 DNA reads as TGTGCCAGTAGTATAGAGACTAGCGGGAGCGCTGAGCAGTTCTTC.

This clone is a singleton in its sample. CDR3: CASSATSGVNTGELFF. The CDR3 DNA is TGTGCCAGCTCAGCGACTAGCGGGGTGAACACCGGGGAGCTGTTTTTT. The chain combines TRBV18 with TRBJ2-2, with 11 bases lining up with TRBD2. V was clipped by 5 bases and J by 1 base; unmatched bases: 3. The CDR3 extends over 16 amino acids. The germline V gene encodes CDR1 KGHSH and CDR2 LQKENI. Based on the CDR3 plus reference TRBV18 and TRBJ2-2, the full variable domain is NAGVMQNPRHLVRRRGQEARLRCSPMKGHSHVYWYRQLPEEGLKFMVYLQKENIIDESGMPKERFSAEFPKEGPSILRIQQVVRGDSAAYFCASSATSGVNTGELFFGEGSRLTVL.

This clone was counted a few times. This sequence joins TRBV11-3 and TRBJ2-7, with D tentatively TRBD1 (6 bases). Germline CDR1 reads SGHNT; CDR2 reads YENEEA. V gave up 4 bases and J gave up 0 bases, with 10 bases separating them. CDR3 length: 14 amino acids. The CDR3 reads CASSSEGGSYEQYF. In nucleotides, the CDR3 is TGTGCCAGCAGCTCAGAAGGGGGCTCCTACGAGCAGTACTTC.

The chain employs TRBV10-3 and TRBJ2-7; D might be TRBD1 (6 bases). Germline lookup yields CDR1 ENHRY and CDR2 SYGVKD. Trimming took 5 bases from V and 0 from J, leaving 8 bases between them. This CDR3 has 13 amino acids. The CDR3 reads CAISSRGSYEQYF. CDR3 coding DNA: TGTGCCATCAGTTCCAGGGGCTCCTACGAGCAGTACTTC.

J is TRBJ2-1 and V is TRBV15, with 7 bases that match TRBD2. The CDR3 is 14 residues long. V was pared by 4 bases and J by 8 bases, with 8 bases of the junction left unmatched. CDR1 and CDR2 (germline): LNHNV, YYDKDF (reference sequence). The DNA for the CDR3 is TGTGCCACCAGCAAGGGCGGGAGCACCCATGAGCAGTTCTTC. Translating gives CATSKGGSTHEQFF.

In its sample, this clone was seen a few times. Within the sample, other DNA sequences also encode this same CDR3. V usage is TRBV29-1 and J usage is TRBJ2-3, with TRBD2 matching over 14 bases. CDR1 is SQVTM, CDR2 ANQGSEA, per germline. V trimming: 6 bases; J trimming: 3 bases; junction bases outside the gene matches: 2. This CDR3 comprises 14 residues. Written as DNA, the CDR3 is TGCAGCGTGGGGACTAGCGGGAGTACAGATACGCAGTATTTT. Translating it yields CSVGTSGSTDTQYF.

The chain recombines TRBV7-9 with TRBJ2-1, with 7 bases that match TRBD1. J was trimmed by 3 bases and V by 5 bases; bases with no gene match: 7. CDR3 size: 15 residues. Germline lookup yields CDR1 SEHNR and CDR2 FQNEAQ (reference sequence). Here the CDR3 DNA reads TGTGCCAGCAGCCCTGGGACAGAGATCTACAATGAGCAGTTCTTC. Its translation is CASSPGTEIYNEQFF.

There are a few counts of this clone. This chain uses TRBV5-8 with TRBJ2-7; 8 bases are shared with TRBD2. The CDR3 length is 16 residues. The germline V gene has CDR1 SGHTS and CDR2 YDEGEE. With V trimmed by 2 bases and J by 1 base, 8 bases remained unmatched. In DNA form, the CDR3 reads TGTGCCAGCAGCTTAGGGACTAGGCCACGATCCTACGAGCAGTACTTC. Translating gives CASSLGTRPRSYEQYF. Looking up the rest from reference TRBV5-8 and TRBJ2-7 gives the full variable domain: EAGVTQSPTHLIKTRGQQATLRCSPISGHTSVYWYQQALGLGLQFLLWYDEGEERNRGNFPPRFSGRQFPNYSSELNVNALELEDSALYLCASSLGTRPRSYEQYFGPGTRLTVT.

The sample holds a few counts of this clone. V gene TRBV9 combines with J gene TRBJ2-7, with 9 bases fitting TRBD1. Germline values: CDR1 SGDLS, CDR2 YYNGEE. V trimming: 4 bases; J trimming: 4 bases; junction bases outside the gene matches: 9. This CDR3 contains 15 residues. The CDR3 protein is CASSPPGQGRYEQYF. CDR3 nucleotide sequence: TGTGCCAGCAGCCCTCCCGGACAGGGGAGGTACGAGCAGTACTTC. Supplemented by reference TRBV9 and TRBJ2-7, the full variable domain reads DSGVTQTPKHLITATGQRVTLRCSPRSGDLSVYWYQQSLDQGLQFLIQYYNGEERAKGNILERFSAQQFPDLHSELNLSSLELGDSALYFCASSPPGQGRYEQYFGPGTRLTVT.

The V call is TRBV6-1, the J call TRBJ2-7; 11 bases align to TRBD2. Germline-derived CDR1 and CDR2 are MNHNS and SASEGT. The junction had 6 bases not matched to a gene; V was cut back by 4 bases and J by 4 bases. The CDR3 covers 15 residues. This CDR3 is CASSAILAGEYEQYF. In DNA form, the CDR3 reads TGTGCCAGCAGTGCAATACTAGCGGGGGAATACGAGCAGTACTTC.

The chain employs TRBV7-3 and TRBJ2-6; 8 nucleotides line up with TRBD1. V lost 5 bases and J lost 4; bases outside the gene matches: 7. This CDR3 contains 16 residues. Germline CDR1 is SGHTA and CDR2 is FQGTGA. Here the CDR3 reads CASSLTGESGANVLTF. The DNA for the CDR3 is TGTGCCAGCAGCCTGACAGGGGAATCAGGGGCCAACGTCCTGACTTTC.

This chain links TRBV28 with TRBJ1-4, with D possibly matching TRBD1 (6 bases). Trimming took 7 bases from V and 3 from J, leaving 15 bases between them. The CDR3 has 15 amino acids. Germline CDR1 is MDHEN and CDR2 is SYDVKM. CDR3 sequence reads: CASNLGGASNEKLFF. CDR3 nucleotide sequence: TGTGCCAGCAACCTAGGGGGGGCGTCTAATGAAAAACTGTTTTTT. Full variable domain (rest looked up from reference TRBV28 and TRBJ1-4): DVKVTQSSRYLVKRTGEKVFLECVQDMDHENMFWYRQDPGLGLRLIYFSYDVKMKEKGDIPEGYSVSREKKERFSLILESASTNQTSMYLCASNLGGASNEKLFFGSGTQLSVL.

V and J are TRBV4-2 and TRBJ2-3; D may be TRBD1 (6 bases). Germline loops: CDR1 LGHNA, CDR2 YNFKEQ. Trimming stripped 2 bases from V and 6 bases from J, with 18 bases between. This CDR3 is built from 16 residues. CDR3 bases: TGTGCCAGCAGCCAAAAAACAGGGTCCCCCGAGGATACGCAGTATTTT. Protein sequence: CASSQKTGSPEDTQYF.

The genes are TRBV19 and TRBJ1-4, with TRBD1 as a possible D gene (5 bases). Germline V gene lookup returns CDR1 LNHDA and CDR2 SQIVND (reference sequence). Trimming shortened V by 6 bases and J by 4 bases, and 12 bases separated the two germline ends. The CDR3 has 14 amino acids. CDR3: CASSQGWVNEKLFF. DNA for the CDR3: TGTGCCAGTAGCCAGGGTTGGGTTAATGAAAAACTGTTTTTT.

The rearrangement uses TRBV18 and TRBJ1-1; 8 nucleotides align to TRBD1. V shed 5 bases, J shed 0 bases, and the junction held 8 bases outside the gene matches. CDR3 size: 16 residues. Germline loops: CDR1 KGHSH, CDR2 LQKENI. CDR3 in DNA: TGTGCCAGCTCATCACAGGGGGGAGGGGTGAACACTGAAGCTTTCTTT. This codes for CASSSQGGGVNTEAFF.

This chain's CDR3 is CASSSLTGRTNEKLFF. DNA for the CDR3: TGTGCCAGCAGTTCGCTTACAGGGCGGACTAATGAAAAACTGTTTTTT. The chain links TRBV28 to TRBJ1-4, with a tentative D call TRBD1 (6 bases). Germline CDR1 MDHEN, CDR2 SYDVKM. The V gene lost 4 bases and the J gene lost 2 bases, with 14 bases spanning the gap. This CDR3 is 16 amino acids long.

The V and J genes are TRBV28 and TRBJ1-1, with no clear D. The CDR3 totals 13 residues. CDR1 is MDHEN, CDR2 SYDVKM, per germline. V was pared by 3 bases and J by 1 base, with 6 bases between. The CDR3 DNA reads as TGTGCCAGCAGTTTCCCCGGGAACACTGAAGCTTTCTTT. This gives the protein CASSFPGNTEAFF.

This clone was detected only once. The chain joins TRBV18 to TRBJ1-1; D is unclear. Between the trimmed V and J ends, which lost 5 bases and 4 bases, there was a span of 11 bases. CDR3 size: 13 residues. The germline gives CDR1 KGHSH, CDR2 LQKENI. CDR3 coding DNA: TGTGCCAGCTCATCCAATGCGGGCACTGAAGCTTTCTTT. Its protein product is CASSSNAGTEAFF.

J is TRBJ1-1 and V is TRBV5-1; no firm D call. There are 14 residues in the CDR3. Germline V gene sequence: CDR1 SGHRS, CDR2 YFSETQ. Trimming took 4 bases from V and 5 from J, leaving 15 bases between them. For the CDR3, the DNA is TGCGCCAGCAGCCTTACGGCGAGGAAGACTGAAGCTTTCTTT. As protein: CASSLTARKTEAFF.

The chain recombines TRBV30 with TRBJ2-7; D is perhaps TRBD1 (6 bases). Germline V lookup: CDR1 GTSNPN, CDR2 SVGIG (reference sequence). This CDR3 is built from 16 residues. V was clipped by 0 bases and J by 3 bases, with 18 bases between them. Here the CDR3 reads CAWSVWWTEPVYEQYF. The CDR3 coding sequence is TGTGCCTGGAGTGTATGGTGGACAGAGCCCGTCTACGAGCAGTACTTC. Full variable domain (rest looked up from reference TRBV30 and TRBJ2-7): SQTIHQWPATLVQPVGSPLSLECTVEGTSNPNLYWYRQAAGRGLQLLFYSVGIGQISSEVPQNLSASRPQDRQFILSSKKLLLSDSGFYLCAWSVWWTEPVYEQYFGPGTRLTVT.

Written as DNA, the CDR3 is TGCGCCAGCAGACCGCTGGGGCACCGAGGCCCTTCCTACGAGCAGTACTTC. Translating it yields CASRPLGHRGPSYEQYF. The chain joins TRBV5-1 to TRBJ2-7; D is possibly TRBD1 (5 bases). Looked up from germline, CDR1 is SGHRS and CDR2 is YFSETQ. Trimming stripped 5 bases from V and 1 base from J, with 22 bases between. The CDR3 contains 17 residues.

As concerns this clone: The junction differs from germline at one of its ends, possibly a read error. The rearrangement joins TRBV9 to TRBJ1-2; D not resolved. Germline CDR1 SGDLS, CDR2 YYNGEE. The CDR3 length is 14 residues. In DNA, the CDR3 is TGTGCCAGCAGCGTAGACCTGGGCGCTACTGGCCACACCTTC. It translates to CASSVDLGATGHTF. The whole variable domain, remainder taken from reference TRBV9 and TRBJ1-2, is DSGVTQTPKHLITATGQRVTLRCSPRSGDLSVYWYQQSLDQGLQFLIQYYNGEERAKGNILERFSAQQFPDLHSELNLSSLELGDSALYFCASSVDLGATGHTFGSGTRLTVV.

With regard to this clone: The junction does not match germline at one end; this may be a read error. The V call is TRBV11-2, the J call TRBJ1-1, with D uncertain. The germline V gene encodes CDR1 SGHAT and CDR2 FQNNGV. This CDR3 region has 12 residues. The CDR3 DNA is TGTGCCAGCAGCGGAGATGCCTTCATCGACTTATTT. Protein: CASSGDAFIDLF.

The chain combines TRBV5-1 with TRBJ2-3, with no clear D. This CDR3 has 13 amino acids. Trimming removed 4 bases from V and 2 bases from J, with 8 bases in between. The germline V gene encodes CDR1 SGHRS and CDR2 YFSETQ. CDR3 coding DNA: TGCGCCAGCAGCCCCCTCCTCACAGATACGCAGTATTTT. It yields the protein CASSPLLTDTQYF.

The rearrangement joins TRBV7-9 to TRBJ2-5; no clear D gene. The V gene's germline CDR1 is SEHNR and CDR2 FQNEAQ (reference sequence). V was clipped by 2 bases and J by 1 base, with 20 bases between them. The CDR3 runs 18 residues. The DNA for the CDR3 is TGTGCCAGCAGCTTAAGTGGCCTTTCGAACCTTTTCCAAGAGACCCAGTACTTC. As protein: CASSLSGLSNLFQETQYF.

The J gene is TRBJ2-3, the V gene TRBV5-1, with TRBD2 matching 15 bases. J was trimmed by 5 bases and V by 4 bases; bases with no gene match: 5. In germline, CDR1 is SGHRS, CDR2 YFSETQ. The CDR3 has 16 amino acids. The DNA of the CDR3 is TGCGCCAGCAGCCCAGGGACTAGCGGGAGGCAAGATACGCAGTATTTT. Amino acid sequence: CASSPGTSGRQDTQYF.